The present entry profiles one T cell receptor beta chain with its context. The assay was immunoSEQ multiplex PCR, and TCRdb's table has in-frame clones only and misses some. The sample includes fewer than 200,000 clones, roughly 93% of them seen just once. The sample is drawn from a study of blood T cell repertoires in COVID-19. Across the study: Samples of COVID-19 (acute and convalescent) were obtained from the United States, Italy and Spain.

V lost 8 bases to trimming and J lost 5 bases, with 16 bases between them. Per the germline V gene, CDR1 is SQVTM and CDR2 is ANQGSEA. CDR3 length: 13 amino acids. The receptor was derived from a woman in her forties or fifties with acute or convalescent COVID-19. V is TRBV29-1 and J is TRBJ2-1, with D tentatively TRBD1 (5 bases). Sample: peripheral blood. The CDR3 protein is CSPKVDSNNEQFF. DNA of the CDR3: TGCAGCCCCAAGGTAGACAGTAACAATGAGCAGTTCTTC.